The TCR beta chain described here comes from a study of T cells in tuberculosis. In the study overall: Samples predate treatment or fall within its first 7 days.

Time point denoted: new active TB diagnosis, blood taken before or within 7 days of starting treatment. Patients were newly diagnosed, HIV-seronegative, and aged 18 or older. Using immunoSEQ multiplex PCR, the repertoire was profiled, and TCRdb retains in-frame clones only, with some absent. The sample consists of 25,000 to 35,000 clones, roughly nine tenths of them appearing once. The sample here was PBMCs, taken at tuberculosis diagnosis. The origin of this receptor is an adult with tuberculosis.

The DNA for the CDR3 is TGCGCCAGCAGCTTGGTCTTGCAATCTGCGGGGAGCACAGATACGCAGTATTTT. Protein: CASSLVLQSAGSTDTQYF. The V and J genes are TRBV5-1 and TRBJ2-3; tentative D call: TRBD2 (6 bases). Per germline, CDR1 SGHRS and CDR2 YFSETQ. The CDR3 spans 18 residues. Trimming took 0 bases from V and 0 from J, leaving 17 bases between them.